This TCR beta chain was identified in a study of blood T cells in healthy people across ages. A second PCR of 7 to 11 cycles used a sample-barcoded 5' primer and a J-beta primer mix. A template-switch adaptor that had 12 random nucleotides put a tag on each cDNA molecule. In TCRdb, the 5' RACE reads were re-called with MiXCR into one record per CDR3 protein. The data contain roughly 500,000 distinct CDR3 sequences, around 24% of them singletons. The CDR3 extends over 16 amino acids. Trimming cost V 1 base and J 2 bases, with 14 bases left between them. Germline CDR1 reads LGHDT; CDR2 reads YNNKEL (reference sequence). These same records also appear under a second study, on T cells of mothers and their children.

Sequenced: blood. V usage is TRBV3-1 and J usage is TRBJ2-5; weak D call: TRBD1 (5 bases). The source of this sequence is a boy between 5 and 17 years old in good health. The chain's CDR3 is CASSQGRQKLQETQYF. CDR3 nucleotide sequence: TGTGCCAGCAGCCAAGGGAGACAGAAGTTACAAGAGACCCAGTACTTC.